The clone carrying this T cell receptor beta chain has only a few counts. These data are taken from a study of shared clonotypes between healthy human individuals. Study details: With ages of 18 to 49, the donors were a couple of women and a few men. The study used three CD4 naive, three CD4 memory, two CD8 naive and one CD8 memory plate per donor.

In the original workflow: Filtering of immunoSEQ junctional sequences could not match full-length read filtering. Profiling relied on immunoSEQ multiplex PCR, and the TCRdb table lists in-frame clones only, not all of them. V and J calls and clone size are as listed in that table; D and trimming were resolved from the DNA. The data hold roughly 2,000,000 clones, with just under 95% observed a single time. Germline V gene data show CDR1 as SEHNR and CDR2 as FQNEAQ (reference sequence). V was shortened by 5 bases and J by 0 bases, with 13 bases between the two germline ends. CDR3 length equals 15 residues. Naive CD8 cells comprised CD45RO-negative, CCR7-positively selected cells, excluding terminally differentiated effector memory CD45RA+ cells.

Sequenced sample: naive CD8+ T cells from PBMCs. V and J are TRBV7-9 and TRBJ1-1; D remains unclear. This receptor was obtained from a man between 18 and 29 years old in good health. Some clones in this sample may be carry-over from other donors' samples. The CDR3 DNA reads TGTGCCAGCAGCCAAGGGCGCGGGTTGAACACTGAAGCTTTCTTT. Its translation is CASSQGRGLNTEAFF.